The text below deals with one T cell receptor beta chain. Patients from Seattle were sampled longitudinally, starting during active infection. This specimen comes from a study of blood T cell repertoires in COVID-19. Study-wide context: Some COVID-19 samples were acute and others convalescent; all came from the United States, Italy and Spain. PBMCs, B-cell-depleted T cells, or T cells provided the cDNA or gDNA that made up the material.

The length of the CDR3 is 14 residues. With V trimmed by 3 bases and J by 3 bases, 3 bases remained unmatched. Germline CDR1 is SGDLS and CDR2 is YYNGEE. In the authors' workflow: Estimates of nucleated cell counts were drawn from the amplification of reference gene primers. TCRdb keeps only in-frame clones here, not all; method: immunoSEQ multiplex PCR. The V and J calls and clone size come from that table; D and trimming were worked out from the DNA. The sample consists of under 200,000 clones, under 90% of them appearing once. Sequenced: peripheral blood. V and J are TRBV9 and TRBJ1-3, with 7 bases matching TRBD1. The TCR was taken from a woman aged 70-85 years with COVID-19, enrolled during active disease. The CDR3 DNA reads as TGTGCCAGCAGCGCCGGGACAGATGGAAACACCATATATTTT. Residues: CASSAGTDGNTIYF. Looking up the rest from reference TRBV9 and TRBJ1-3 gives the full variable domain: DSGVTQTPKHLITATGQRVTLRCSPRSGDLSVYWYQQSLDQGLQFLIQYYNGEERAKGNILERFSAQQFPDLHSELNLSSLELGDSALYFCASSAGTDGNTIYFGEGSWLTVV.